The table lists the clone carrying this TCR beta chain with a count of one. This CDR3 spans 15 amino acids. Germline loops: CDR1 MNHEY, CDR2 SVGAGI. V gave up 2 bases and J gave up 3 bases; unmatched junction bases: 3. Data came from immunoSEQ multiplex PCR; TCRdb stores just in-frame clones and leaves some out. This table holds under 2.5 million clones, around 92% found once. The sample comes from a study of shared clonotypes between healthy human individuals. Source material: naive CD4+ T cells from PBMCs. Subset described: CD45RA+ positively selected. This clonotype was sampled from a young man in good health. Some clones in this sample may be carry-over from other donors' samples. The V and J genes are TRBV6-5 and TRBJ2-3, with 9 nucleotides matching TRBD2. The CDR3 coding sequence is TGTGCCAGCAGTTACGGTAGCGGGAGAACAGATACGCAGTATTTT. Residues: CASSYGSGRTDTQYF.